This T cell receptor beta chain appears in the sequencing data of a study of T cell responses to AZD1222 COVID-19 vaccine (dated by TCRdb to about 2021). Notes on the research overall: AZD1222 recipients with second doses at about 4 weeks or about 12 weeks were pooled, because spike-specific TCR depth and breadth did not differ between schedules. A total of about 230 trial participants underwent TCR sequencing, of whom 200 to 220 received two doses of AZD1222 and 26 received two doses of the MenACWY control vaccine. Trial participants were enrolled by age into subgroups of 18-55, 56-69 and 70-plus years, and around 150, 29 and 61 TCR-sequenced participants, respectively, were included in these subgroups. Beyond this particular receptor, the publication reports: Most participants were white British and females outnumbered males, and the authors suggested that clonal diversity may have been underestimated. Because no samples from the day 14 peak response were available, repertoires could be characterized only after the peak T cell response. Epitopes outside the regions mutated in the B.1.351 and B.1.1.7 variants were reportedly recognized by nearly half of the unique spike-specific TCRs. CD4 TCRs associated with the vaccine covered the entire spike protein, and the dominant responses were in regions 160-218 and 743-854. The 56-69-year group was small, and its depth increase did not reach significance, likely because of low power. Conclusions about previously exposed vaccinees are limited, since just 5 or 6 AZD1222 recipients were seropositive for SARS-CoV-2 at baseline. After two AZD1222 doses, spike-specific TCR breadth and depth were significantly higher than at day 0 and than in MenACWY recipients.

The CDR3 regions of human TCRbeta chains were analyzed by immunosequencing. The authors' pipeline ran thus. Repertoire TCRs were matched against a reference library of SARS-CoV-2-specific TCRs generated with the MIRA antigen-specificity platform. Breadth was defined as the fraction of unique TCRs that were SARS-CoV-2-associated. Depth was defined as the fraction of total T cells that were SARS-CoV-2-associated. Using the MIRA data, each spike-specific TCR was assigned both to the spike region to which the TCR was reactive and to a CD4 or CD8 class. Log10-transformed breadth and depth values were compared by one-way ANOVA with Sidak's multiple comparisons tests. TCRdb took this table from immuneACCESS and kept in-frame rearrangements with V and J called. Such tables lack part of the clones; where checked against another copy, unresolved V genes explain under half of the gap, and the rest is unexplained. V, J and clone size reflect that table, while D and trimming were determined from the DNA. Across this sample there are more than 250,000 clones, with 85% to 95% seen only once. 0.5% to 0.65% of the sample comes from the top ten.

The label giving this sample's time point can be read as: baseline before first vaccination. Vaccinee samples came from UK trials COV001 and COV002, including a single-blind randomized controlled phase 2/3 trial of AZD1222 (ChAdOx1 nCoV-19) in healthy adults. Trial participant PBMC samples were collected at day 0 and day 28 after the second dose for TCRbeta chain sequencing. The CDR3 sequence holds 18 residues, the cysteine and phenylalanine included. Here the CDR3 DNA is all that survives: 54 bases in frame from base 1. In the case of this clone: Its antigen is still unknown. Per-base quality was not reported, and no clone a single base away is much larger than it.

The chain uses TRBV12-2 and TRBJ1-6. TRBV12-2 is tagged as a pseudogene. This TCR was sampled from an adult in good health. This specimen consisted of peripheral blood, obtained on day 0 of AZD1222 vaccination. The DNA reads as follows: TGTGCAAGTCGCTCAACACAGGGAGGAAGGGGCCTTGATTCACCCCTCCACTTT. Protein translation: CASRSTQGGRGLDSPLHF.